These T cell receptor beta chains were read from a single sample in a study of CD8 T cells in Susac syndrome. TCRdb reanalysed the immunoSEQ multiplex PCR reads using MiXCR and keeps one entry per CDR3 protein. The data hold approximately 110,000 distinct CDR3 sequences, with around 95% observed a single time. The specimen sequenced was CD4+ T cells from PBMCs. The receptors come from a human donor in good health. CDR3s include the opening cysteine and the closing phenylalanine or tryptophan. The D gene is left open where the match is weak. The size field is filled for only some rows; it gives once, few, many or a size class.

cdr3_aa: CASSSGPPSTGELFF
cdr3_nt: TGTGCCAGCAGCTCGGGACCCCCAAGCACCGGGGAGCTGTTTTTT
v_call: TRBV5-4
d_call: NA
clone_size: NA
j_call: TRBJ2-2

cdr3_aa: CASRQGSSYEQYF
cdr3_nt: TGTGCCAGCAGACAGGGAAGCTCCTACGAGCAGTACTTC
v_call: TRBV7-9
d_call: NA
clone_size: once
j_call: TRBJ2-7

cdr3_aa: CSARQFATNEKLFF
cdr3_nt: TGCAGTGCTAGACAGTTTGCAACTAATGAAAAACTGTTTTTT
v_call: TRBV20-1
d_call: NA
clone_size: NA
j_call: TRBJ1-4

cdr3_aa: CASSTRSGTSGKGSTDTQYF
cdr3_nt: TGTGCCAGCAGTACGAGATCCGGGACTAGCGGGAAGGGAAGCACAGATACGCAGTATTTT
v_call: TRBV27
d_call: TRBD2
clone_size: NA
j_call: TRBJ2-3

cdr3_aa: CASSFTGDSGNTIYF
cdr3_nt: TGTGCCAGCAGCTTCACAGGCGACTCTGGAAACACCATATATTTT
v_call: TRBV11-2
d_call: NA
clone_size: NA
j_call: TRBJ1-3

cdr3_aa: CASSMRRELRKQYF
cdr3_nt: TGTGCCAGCAGCATGAGGAGGGAACTACGAAAGCAGTACTTC
v_call: TRBV3-1
d_call: NA
clone_size: NA
j_call: TRBJ2-7

cdr3_aa: CASSFGGRALPYEQYF
cdr3_nt: TGTGCCAGCAGCTTTGGCGGGAGGGCCTTACCCTACGAGCAGTACTTC
v_call: TRBV7-9
d_call: TRBD2
clone_size: NA
j_call: TRBJ2-7

cdr3_aa: CASSPGNGGETQYF
cdr3_nt: TGTGCCAGCAGTCCCGGGAACGGGGGAGAGACCCAGTACTTC
v_call: TRBV6-5
d_call: NA
clone_size: NA
j_call: TRBJ2-5

cdr3_aa: CASSGQSYQETQYF
cdr3_nt: TGTGCCAGCAGTGGACAGTCGTACCAAGAGACCCAGTACTTC
v_call: TRBV25-1
d_call: NA
clone_size: NA
j_call: TRBJ2-5

cdr3_aa: CASSLAGGTGNTIYF
cdr3_nt: TGTGCCAGCAGCTTGGCAGGGGGCACTGGAAACACCATATATTTT
v_call: TRBV5-4
d_call: TRBD1
clone_size: NA
j_call: TRBJ1-3

cdr3_aa: CSASIRGRLTEAFF
cdr3_nt: TGCAGTGCTAGTATCAGGGGGCGCCTCACTGAAGCTTTCTTT
v_call: TRBV20-1
d_call: TRBD1
clone_size: NA
j_call: TRBJ1-1

cdr3_aa: CASSSSGGPNYGYTF
cdr3_nt: TGTGCCAGCAGTAGTTCAGGGGGCCCTAACTATGGCTACACCTTC
v_call: TRBV27
d_call: TRBD1
clone_size: NA
j_call: TRBJ1-2

cdr3_aa: CASSPTHGPLAKNIQYF
cdr3_nt: TGCGCCAGCAGCCCGACTCATGGCCCCTTAGCCAAAAACATTCAGTACTTC
v_call: TRBV4-3
d_call: NA
clone_size: NA
j_call: TRBJ2-4

cdr3_aa: CASSPQGALRISYEQYF
cdr3_nt: TGTGCCAGTAGTCCTCAGGGCGCCTTGAGAATATCGTACGAGCAGTACTTC
v_call: TRBV19
d_call: NA
clone_size: NA
j_call: TRBJ2-7

cdr3_aa: CASGLQGEGQPQHF
cdr3_nt: TGTGCCAGCGGTTTACAGGGGGAGGGTCAGCCCCAGCATTTT
v_call: TRBV6-5
d_call: TRBD1
clone_size: NA
j_call: TRBJ1-5

cdr3_aa: CASSSSRTRETQYF
cdr3_nt: TGTGCCAGCAGCTCCTCCCGAACAAGGGAGACCCAGTACTTC
v_call: TRBV7-2
d_call: NA
clone_size: NA
j_call: TRBJ2-5

cdr3_aa: CATTQGAPALPNQPQHF
cdr3_nt: TGTGCCACCACCCAAGGCGCCCCGGCCCTTCCTAATCAGCCCCAGCATTTT
v_call: TRBV15
d_call: NA
clone_size: NA
j_call: TRBJ1-5

cdr3_aa: CASSQEAGRSYEQYF
cdr3_nt: TGCGCCAGCAGCCAAGAAGCAGGAAGGTCCTACGAGCAGTACTTC
v_call: TRBV4-1
d_call: NA
clone_size: once
j_call: TRBJ2-7

cdr3_aa: CSARGTGGLGGYTF
cdr3_nt: TGCAGTGCTCGTGGGACAGGGGGTCTCGGTGGCTACACCTTC
v_call: TRBV20-1
d_call: TRBD1
clone_size: NA
j_call: TRBJ1-2

cdr3_aa: CASFFSSGRETQYF
cdr3_nt: TGCGCCAGTTTTTTCTCTAGCGGGAGGGAGACCCAGTACTTC
v_call: TRBV5-1
d_call: TRBD2
clone_size: NA
j_call: TRBJ2-5

cdr3_aa: CASSYWRNTEAFF
cdr3_nt: TGTGCCAGCAGTTACTGGAGGAACACTGAAGCTTTCTTT
v_call: TRBV6-5
d_call: NA
clone_size: NA
j_call: TRBJ1-1

cdr3_aa: CASSPDRAAYGYTF
cdr3_nt: TGTGCCAGCTCACCGGACCGCGCCGCCTATGGCTACACCTTC
v_call: TRBV18
d_call: NA
clone_size: NA
j_call: TRBJ1-2

cdr3_aa: CASSSSGGSLNTEAFF
cdr3_nt: TGCGCCAGCAGCTCGTCAGGGGGATCTTTGAACACTGAAGCTTTCTTT
v_call: TRBV5-1
d_call: TRBD1
clone_size: NA
j_call: TRBJ1-1

cdr3_aa: CAISELNEQFF
cdr3_nt: TGTGCCATCAGTGAGTTAAATGAGCAGTTCTTC
v_call: TRBV10-3
d_call: NA
clone_size: NA
j_call: TRBJ2-1

cdr3_aa: CASSRDRGTEKLFF
cdr3_nt: TGTGCCAGCAGCCGGGACAGGGGGACGGAAAAACTGTTTTTT
v_call: TRBV5-4
d_call: TRBD1
clone_size: NA
j_call: TRBJ1-4

cdr3_aa: CASSESGGRTPSLREFYEQYF
cdr3_nt: TGTGCCAGCAGTGAAAGCGGGGGCCGAACACCCAGCCTCAGGGAGTTCTACGAGCAGTACTTC
v_call: TRBV6-1
d_call: TRBD2
clone_size: NA
j_call: TRBJ2-7

cdr3_aa: CASNRGAESETQYF
cdr3_nt: TGTGCCAGCAACAGGGGAGCAGAATCGGAGACCCAGTACTTC
v_call: TRBV9
d_call: TRBD1
clone_size: NA
j_call: TRBJ2-5

cdr3_aa: CASSPSGPSYEQYF
cdr3_nt: TGTGCCAGCAGTCCAAGCGGTCCCTCCTACGAGCAGTACTTC
v_call: TRBV5-4
d_call: NA
clone_size: NA
j_call: TRBJ2-7

cdr3_aa: CSVRDSLNTEAFF
cdr3_nt: TGCAGCGTGCGGGACAGCCTGAACACTGAAGCTTTCTTT
v_call: TRBV29-1
d_call: TRBD1
clone_size: few
j_call: TRBJ1-1

cdr3_aa: CASSLTGTGDGYTF
cdr3_nt: TGCGCCAGCAGCTTGACCGGGACAGGGGATGGCTACACCTTC
v_call: TRBV5-1
d_call: TRBD1
clone_size: NA
j_call: TRBJ1-2

cdr3_aa: CASEANIFTGELFF
cdr3_nt: TGTGCCAGCGAGGCTAATATTTTCACCGGGGAGCTGTTTTTT
v_call: TRBV6-6
d_call: NA
clone_size: NA
j_call: TRBJ2-2

cdr3_aa: CASSLLRGHGQFF
cdr3_nt: TGTGCCAGCAGTTTACTCAGAGGGCATGGGCAGTTCTTC
v_call: TRBV27
d_call: NA
clone_size: NA
j_call: TRBJ2-1

cdr3_aa: CASSPQGLAGGNEQFF
cdr3_nt: TGTGCCAGCAGTCCCCAGGGACTAGCGGGAGGCAATGAGCAGTTCTTC
v_call: TRBV9
d_call: TRBD2
clone_size: NA
j_call: TRBJ2-1

cdr3_aa: CASRPPRQGRGYTF
cdr3_nt: TGTGCCAGCAGGCCCCCGCGACAGGGACGGGGCTACACCTTC
v_call: TRBV6-5
d_call: TRBD1
clone_size: NA
j_call: TRBJ1-2

cdr3_aa: CASSLIAGGLNEQFF
cdr3_nt: TGTGCCAGCAGCCTAATCGCGGGAGGGCTCAATGAGCAGTTCTTC
v_call: TRBV6-2/TRBV6-3
d_call: TRBD2
clone_size: NA
j_call: TRBJ2-1

cdr3_aa: CSVGGRVTDTQYF
cdr3_nt: TGCAGCGTTGGAGGAAGAGTGACAGATACGCAGTATTTT
v_call: TRBV29-1
d_call: NA
clone_size: NA
j_call: TRBJ2-3

cdr3_aa: CASSTRGGNTEAFF
cdr3_nt: TGTGCCAGCAGTACTAGAGGGGGGAACACTGAAGCTTTCTTT
v_call: TRBV12-3/TRBV12-4
d_call: NA
clone_size: NA
j_call: TRBJ1-1

cdr3_aa: CASSLDLAAGELFF
cdr3_nt: TGTGCCAGCAGCTTAGATCTGGCAGCCGGGGAGCTGTTTTTT
v_call: TRBV11-2
d_call: NA
clone_size: NA
j_call: TRBJ2-2

cdr3_aa: CSALPLAGAADTQYF
cdr3_nt: TGCAGTGCTCTCCCCCTTGCGGGAGCAGCAGATACGCAGTATTTT
v_call: TRBV20-1
d_call: TRBD2
clone_size: NA
j_call: TRBJ2-3

cdr3_aa: CSASTGTNTEAFF
cdr3_nt: TGCAGCGCCTCGACAGGGACGAACACTGAAGCTTTCTTT
v_call: TRBV29-1
d_call: TRBD1
clone_size: NA
j_call: TRBJ1-1

cdr3_aa: CASSYLAGGSEQYF
cdr3_nt: TGTGCCAGCAGTTACCTAGCGGGAGGCTCTGAGCAGTACTTC
v_call: TRBV6-5
d_call: TRBD2
clone_size: NA
j_call: TRBJ2-7

cdr3_aa: CASSSRDRGLSPSYEQYF
cdr3_nt: TGTGCCAGCAGCTCCCGGGACAGGGGGCTATCGCCTTCCTACGAGCAGTACTTC
v_call: TRBV14
d_call: TRBD1
clone_size: NA
j_call: TRBJ2-7

cdr3_aa: CASSQDLKLAGGIGFF
cdr3_nt: TGTGCCAGCAGCCAAGATCTAAAACTAGCGGGAGGAATCGGGTTCTTC
v_call: TRBV3-1
d_call: TRBD2
clone_size: once
j_call: TRBJ2-1

cdr3_aa: CASSSILTGVEQYF
cdr3_nt: TGTGCCAGCAGCTCCATTCTTACAGGGGTCGAGCAGTACTTC
v_call: TRBV7-2
d_call: TRBD1
clone_size: NA
j_call: TRBJ2-7

cdr3_aa: CATSRGTKEQYF
cdr3_nt: TGTGCCACCAGCAGGGGGACGAAGGAGCAGTACTTC
v_call: TRBV15
d_call: NA
clone_size: NA
j_call: TRBJ2-7

cdr3_aa: CASSEGDRSTDTQYF
cdr3_nt: TGTGCCAGCAGTGAAGGCGACCGGTCCACAGATACGCAGTATTTT
v_call: TRBV6-1
d_call: NA
clone_size: NA
j_call: TRBJ2-3

cdr3_aa: CASLMSGGTDTQYF
cdr3_nt: TGTGCCAGTCTTATGTCTGGCGGCACAGATACGCAGTATTTT
v_call: TRBV6-2/TRBV6-3
d_call: NA
clone_size: once
j_call: TRBJ2-3

cdr3_aa: CASSIVAVPQYF
cdr3_nt: TGTGCCAGTAGTATTGTGGCCGTCCCGCAGTATTTT
v_call: TRBV19
d_call: NA
clone_size: NA
j_call: TRBJ2-3

cdr3_aa: CASSLRDRVTDTQYF
cdr3_nt: TGTGCCAGCAGCCTACGGGACAGGGTCACAGATACGCAGTATTTT
v_call: TRBV7-7
d_call: TRBD1
clone_size: NA
j_call: TRBJ2-3

cdr3_aa: CASSLEGSSADTQYF
cdr3_nt: TGCGCCAGCAGCTTGGAGGGGTCTTCCGCAGATACGCAGTATTTT
v_call: TRBV5-1
d_call: NA
clone_size: once
j_call: TRBJ2-3

cdr3_aa: CSAGGDVNGYTF
cdr3_nt: TGCAGTGCAGGGGGCGATGTAAATGGCTACACCTTC
v_call: TRBV20-1
d_call: TRBD1
clone_size: NA
j_call: TRBJ1-2

cdr3_aa: CASSRPGLAGVNEQFF
cdr3_nt: TGTGCCAGCAGCAGACCGGGACTAGCGGGTGTGAATGAGCAGTTCTTC
v_call: TRBV7-9
d_call: TRBD2
clone_size: NA
j_call: TRBJ2-1

cdr3_aa: CASTQGQGGREQYF
cdr3_nt: TGTGCCAGCACCCAGGGACAGGGCGGCCGGGAGCAGTACTTC
v_call: TRBV2
d_call: TRBD1
clone_size: NA
j_call: TRBJ2-7